A selection of T cell receptor beta chains follows, all from one sample in a study of blood T cell repertoires in COVID-19. The data were produced by immunoSEQ multiplex PCR, yet TCRdb's version contains in-frame clones alone and is incomplete. This sample has approximately 100,000 clones, with 65% to 90% found just once. Sequenced sample: PBMCs or T cells enriched from blood (not recorded which). These receptors originate from a woman aged 50 to 60 who had recovered from COVID-19. The CDR3 runs from the conserved cysteine through the conserved F or W. D genes are given only for firm matches. Expanded clones get a size class; other rows say once, few or many, or leave the size out.

TRBJ1-4 TRBD1 TRBV10-3 few TGTGCCATCAGTGATCGGGGACAGGGAAATGAAAAACTGTTTTTT CAISDRGQGNEKLFF
TRBJ1-2 . TRBV30 once TGTGCCTGGATGACTGCTTCTAACTATGGCTACACCTTC CAWMTASNYGYTF
TRBJ2-5 TRBD1 TRBV30 . TGTGCCTGGGACAGGGGGTCTGGGCAAGAGACCCAGTACTTC CAWDRGSGQETQYF
TRBJ1-2 . TRBV14 once TGTGCCAGCAGCCAAGATCGGCAGGGTCGTGGCTACACCTTC CASSQDRQGRGYTF
TRBJ1-1 . TRBV29-1 . TGCAGCGGCGTTGCGGGGTTGGCGAACACTGAAGCTTTCTTT CSGVAGLANTEAFF
TRBJ1-1 TRBD1 TRBV4-1 . TGCGCCAGCAGCTACACTGGGACAGTGAACACTGAAGCTTTCTTT CASSYTGTVNTEAFF
TRBJ2-5 . TRBV5-1 . TGCGCCAGCAGCTTGCGGGGTAGCTCCCAAGAGACCCAGTACTTC CASSLRGSSQETQYF
TRBJ2-1 . TRBV6-1 . TGTGCCAGCAGTGAAGCGCTGGGGTTGGAGGGAAGTGAGCAGTTCTTC CASSEALGLEGSEQFF
TRBJ1-4 TRBD1 TRBV5-1 . TGCGCCAGCAGCTTCGGACAGGGAGTCAATGAAAAACTGTTTTTT CASSFGQGVNEKLFF
TRBJ2-7 TRBD2 TRBV5-4 . TGTGCCAGCAGCCCCGGGACTAGGGATTACGAGCAGTACTTC CASSPGTRDYEQYF
TRBJ2-1 . TRBV10-3 . TGTGCCATCAGGGGCTCTATTGACATCCCTGAGCAGTTCTTC CAIRGSIDIPEQFF
TRBJ1-4 TRBD1 TRBV5-1 . TGCGCCAGCAGCCCTGGCGGACAGGGGTTTAGGGCTAATGAAAAACTGTTTTTT CASSPGGQGFRANEKLFF
TRBJ1-1 . TRBV4-1 . TGCGCCAGCAGCCAAGAACCAGGGGTACTGAACACTGAAGCTTTCTTT CASSQEPGVLNTEAFF
TRBJ1-1 . TRBV28 few TGTGCCAGCAGCCCTTCAGGGATACCTGAAGCTTTCTTT CASSPSGIPEAFF
TRBJ2-7 TRBD2 TRBV5-1 . TGCGCCAGCAGCTTGGGGGGACAGGGAAGTTATAGCGGGAGGGCCACCTACGAGCAGTACTTC CASSLGGQGSYSGRATYEQYF
TRBJ2-3 TRBD1 TRBV19 . TGTGCCACACAGGGGGGCACAGATACGCAGTATTTT CATQGGTDTQYF
TRBJ2-5 TRBD2 TRBV29-1 . TGCAGCGTTTCCGGGACTAGCGTATCGGAAGAGACCCAGTACTTC CSVSGTSVSEETQYF
TRBJ1-1 . TRBV21-1 . TGTGCCAGCAGCAAACGCATCAGCCGAGGAAGGAATGAAGCTTTCTTT CASSKRISRGRNEAFF
TRBJ1-5 . TRBV5-4 . TGTGCCAGCAGCTTGCGGGGGTCAAATCAGCCCCAGCATTTT CASSLRGSNQPQHF
TRBJ1-2 . TRBV28 . TGTGCCAGCAGGATGAGGTTCGGCTACACCTTC CASRMRFGYTF
TRBJ2-7 TRBD1 TRBV29-1 few TGCAGCGTTGGATGGACAGGGTCTGGGGAGCAGTACTTC CSVGWTGSGEQYF
TRBJ1-5 . TRBV2 . TGTGCCAGCAGTGAATGGGCAGTCAATCAGCCCCAGCATTTT CASSEWAVNQPQHF
TRBJ2-7 . TRBV12-2 . TGTGCAAGTCGCTTCCCCGACCTAGCGGGCAGCTCCTACGAGCAGTACTTC CASRFPDLAGSSYEQYF
TRBJ1-3 TRBD1 TRBV6-5 once TGTGCCAGCAGTTCGCTGGGACAGGGGAAAAACACCATATATTTT CASSSLGQGKNTIYF
TRBJ2-3 TRBD2 TRBV10-3 . TGTGCCATCAGTGAGATAGAGCGGGAGAGGACAGATACGCAGTATTTT CAISEIERERTDTQYF
TRBJ2-4 . TRBV2 once TGTGCCAGCAGAGGGCCTCTAAGGGACACGAAACAGGGCATAGCCAAAAACATTCAGTACTTC CASRGPLRDTKQGIAKNIQYF
TRBJ2-7 TRBD1 TRBV6-5 . TGTGCCAGCAGTTCATCCCCAGGACAGGGTGGTCACGAGCAGTACTTC CASSSSPGQGGHEQYF
TRBJ1-2 TRBD1 TRBV19 . TGTGCCAGTAGTCTCGAGGGGAGGACAGGAGATCCCCGCTATGGCTACACCTTC CASSLEGRTGDPRYGYTF
TRBJ2-7 . TRBV6-1 . TGTGCCAGCAGTGAAAGATACCGTGGGGCGGCGGGGGCAGTTCCCTACGAGCAGTACTTC CASSERYRGAAGAVPYEQYF
TRBJ2-7 . TRBV6-5 few TGTGCCAGCAGAGGGACACTCTCCTACGAGCAGTACTTC CASRGTLSYEQYF
TRBJ1-2 . TRBV28 once TGTGCCAGCAGTTTAGCCGACAGTAGGTACTATGGCTACACCTTC CASSLADSRYYGYTF
TRBJ2-5 TRBD2 TRBV28 . TGTGCCAGCAGCCTTGGACTAGCGGGGACCCAAGAGACCCAGTACTTC CASSLGLAGTQETQYF
TRBJ2-1 . TRBV5-1 . TGCGCCAGCAGCCCAGGGACAATATCATACAATGAGCAGTTCTTC CASSPGTISYNEQFF
TRBJ2-2 TRBD2 TRBV10-3 . TGTGCCATCTGTGAACCGACTAGCGGGAGTGTGTCGAACACCGGGGAGCTGTTTTTT CAICEPTSGSVSNTGELFF
TRBJ2-2 . TRBV19 . TGTGCCAGTAGTGCCTCGAAAGAGGCGGCCGGGGAGCTGTTTTTT CASSASKEAAGELFF
TRBJ1-5 . TRBV21-1 . TGTGCCAGCAGCCAGGACAGAGACGATCAGCCCCAGCATTTT CASSQDRDDQPQHF
TRBJ1-6 . TRBV28 . TGTGCCAGCACCTATGCGGGGCTTAATTCACCCCTCCACTTT CASTYAGLNSPLHF
TRBJ1-1 . TRBV30 . TGTGCCTGGACCAAACAAGTTGCTGAAGCTTTCTTT CAWTKQVAEAFF
TRBJ2-2 TRBD1 TRBV18 . TGTGCCAGCTCACCGGACAGGGCAGACGGGGAGCTGTTTTTT CASSPDRADGELFF
TRBJ1-4 TRBD1 TRBV7-9 . TGTGCCAGCAGTATGGACAGGGCTTTTGCTAATGAAAAACTGTTTTTT CASSMDRAFANEKLFF
TRBJ2-1 TRBD1 TRBV27 . TGTGCCAGCAGTTCACAGGGGATATCGGTCTACAATGAGCAGTTCTTC CASSSQGISVYNEQFF
TRBJ1-4 . TRBV6-6 . TGTGCCAGCAGTTACCGTCCTGCAGGCACTAATGAAAAACTGTTTTTT CASSYRPAGTNEKLFF
TRBJ2-5 TRBD1 TRBV7-9 . TGTGCCAGTAGGCAGGGGGCCTCCCAAGAGACCCAGTACTTC CASRQGASQETQYF